These 17 T cell receptor beta chains were sequenced from one sample in a study of tumor and adjacent non-tumor tissue in lung cancer. The template was RNA from unsorted bulk tissue. Three rounds of nested PCR, following a modified ARM-PCR protocol, produced the TCRbeta library. One entry per CDR3 protein results from TCRdb running MiXCR on the multiplex PCR reads. The sample consists of fewer than 120,000 distinct CDR3 sequences, 75% to 90% of them appearing once. Sequenced sample: lung tumor tissue. These receptors came from a man between 65 and 80 years old with non-small cell lung cancer.

This clonotype occurred once. A single base separates this from a much larger clone, so it may be a read error. This chain connects TRBV9 to TRBJ2-1; the match to TRBD2 covers 9 bases. In germline, CDR1 is SGDLS, CDR2 YYNGEE. This CDR3 spans 15 amino acids. V gave up 3 bases and J gave up 6 bases; unmatched junction bases: 7. The DNA for the CDR3 is TGTGCCAGCAGCGCATTTAGCGGGAGAAGCAATGAGCAGTTCTTC. This translates into CASSAFSGRSNEQFF.

Details on this clonotype: The junction does not match germline at one end; this may be a read error. This chain links TRBV4-3 with TRBJ2-5, with D perhaps TRBD1 or TRBD2 (5 bases each). The CDR3 is made up of 16 amino acids. Germline-derived CDR1 and CDR2 are LGHNA and YSLEER. The CDR3 spells CASSQARGVGQETQYF. CDR3 bases: TGTGCCAGCAGCCAAGCTAGAGGGGTGGGACAAGAGACCCAGTACTTC.

The count of this clonotype is one. The junction does not match germline at one end; this may be a read error. The V gene is TRBV11-1, the J gene TRBJ2-1; 10 bases are shared with TRBD1. The CDR3 is 16 residues long. The germline gives CDR1 SGHAT, CDR2 FQDESV (reference sequence). CDR3 DNA sequence: TGTGCCAGCAGCCCCCACCCGGGACAGGGGCCACATGAGCAATTCTTC. It is translated as CASSPHPGQGPHEQFF.

Of note for this clonotype: A read error may produce the germline difference seen at one junction end. This chain uses TRBV11-3 with TRBJ2-1, with 14 bases matching TRBD2. This CDR3 has 17 residues. CDR1 and CDR2 from the germline V gene are SGHNT and YENEEA. The CDR3 here is CASSLLGTSGGYEEQFF. Here the CDR3 DNA reads TGTGCTAGCAGCCTCCTAGGGACTAGCGGGGGCTACGAAGAGCAGTTCTTC.

The J gene is TRBJ1-5, the V gene TRBV28; 8 bases agree with TRBD1. Per the germline V gene, CDR1 is MDHEN and CDR2 is SYDVKM. The CDR3 runs to 18 residues. The J segment lost 8 bases and the V segment lost 3 bases, leaving 18 bases of the junction unmatched. The CDR3 DNA reads TGTGCCAGCAGTTTTCGAAATCAATGGAGGACAGGGAGTAAGCCCCAGCATTTT. This sequence encodes CASSFRNQWRTGSKPQHF. Combining the CDR3 with reference TRBV28 and TRBJ1-5 gives the whole variable domain DVKVTQSSRYLVKRTGEKVFLECVQDMDHENMFWYRQDPGLGLRLIYFSYDVKMKEKGDIPEGYSVSREKKERFSLILESASTNQTSMYLCASSFRNQWRTGSKPQHFGDGTRLSIL.

On this clonotype itself: Sequence at one end of the junction differs from germline and may be a read error. The CDR3 here is CASSQVVTSGKQGTQYF. The CDR3 nucleotides read TGTGCCAGCAGCCAAGTTGTCACTAGCGGGAAACAAGGGACCCAGTACTTC. The chain carries TRBV4-2 and TRBJ2-5; TRBD2 matches 10 bases. CDR1 LGHNA and CDR2 YNFKEQ come from the germline V gene. This CDR3 contains 17 residues.

About this clonotype: The junction departs from the called germline gene at one end, perhaps through a read error. The chain is built from TRBV20-1 and TRBJ2-7; D is unclear. Per germline, CDR1 DFQATT and CDR2 SNEGSKA (reference sequence). The CDR3 runs 13 residues. This CDR3 reads CSARLTASYDQYF. In DNA form, the CDR3 reads TGCAGTGCTAGATTGACGGCCAGCTACGATCAGTACTTC.

As to this clonotype: One junction end does not reproduce the germline sequence, and a read error may be involved. The rearrangement uses TRBV6-5 and TRBJ1-2; 8 bases are shared with TRBD1. Per the germline V gene, CDR1 is MNHEY and CDR2 is SVGAGI. CDR3 length: 13 amino acids. This CDR3 reads CVSSYVQGDDYTF. DNA for the CDR3: TGTGTCAGCAGTTACGTACAGGGGGATGACTACACCTTC.

The sample holds a few counts of this clonotype. The chain couples TRBV20-1 to TRBJ2-5; D is unresolved. V was trimmed by 5 bases and J by 5 bases, leaving 18 bases between them. This CDR3 is built from 14 residues. CDR1 is DFQATT, CDR2 SNEGSKA, per germline (reference sequence). CDR3 sequence: CSAQPGPAWETQYF. CDR3 nucleotide sequence: TGCAGTGCTCAACCCGGGCCGGCATGGGAGACCCAGTACTTC.

Notes on this clonotype: Because it lacks the conserved phenylalanine or tryptophan at the end, this CDR3 is likely a read error. The J gene is TRBJ1-5, the V gene TRBV6-5; D possibly corresponds to TRBD1 (6 bases). V was pared by 8 bases and J by 6 bases, with 14 bases between. In germline, CDR1 is MNHEY, CDR2 SVGAGI. CDR3 length: 13 residues. The CDR3 DNA reads TGTGCCAGCGGCAGGGACATTTCTCAGCCCCAGCATATA. Its translation is CASGRDISQPQHI.

The chain is built from TRBV24-1 and TRBJ2-7; perhaps D is TRBD1 or TRBD2 (5 bases each). V was shortened by 9 bases and J by 1 base, with 15 bases between the two germline ends. Germline V gene lookup returns CDR1 KGHDR and CDR2 SFDVKD. The length of the CDR3 is 14 residues. As DNA, the CDR3 is TGTGCCACCCTCGAGGGACCTAGATCCTACGAGCAGTACTTC. Translation gives CATLEGPRSYEQYF.

Concerning this clonotype itself: Since the CDR3 does not end with the conserved phenylalanine or tryptophan, this likely comes from a read error. The gene calls are TRBV20-1 and TRBJ2-2; 8 bases align to TRBD1. Germline-derived CDR1 and CDR2 are DFQATT and SNEGSKA (reference sequence). This CDR3 is 15 amino acids long. V lost 0 bases, J lost 6 bases, and 6 bases stayed unmatched. The CDR3 reads CSARDRQGFPGELFS. The CDR3 coding sequence is TGCAGTGCTAGAGATCGACAGGGGTTTCCCGGGGAGCTGTTTTCT.

Concerning this clonotype: The missing conserved phenylalanine or tryptophan at the end of this CDR3 makes a read error likely. The chain links TRBV6-5 to TRBJ1-1; 7 positions match TRBD1. In germline, CDR1 is MNHEY, CDR2 SVGAGI. Losses at the gene ends were 10 bases for V and 8 bases for J; bases not matched to a gene: 7. The CDR3 sequence is 11 residues long. CDR3 amino acids: CANRQGGEAFS. CDR3 sequence (DNA): TGTGCCAACAGACAGGGCGGCGAAGCTTTCTCT.

This clonotype was counted ten times or more. The chain combines TRBV29-1 with TRBJ2-2; no clear D. CDR1 is SQVTM, CDR2 ANQGSEA, per germline. CDR3 length: 12 amino acids. V lost 5 bases and J 6 bases, leaving 10 bases between the germline ends. CDR3 sequence (DNA): TGCAGCGTTCATCTCGGGCCCGGGGAGCTGTTTTTT. Residues: CSVHLGPGELFF.

On this clonotype itself: Compared with germline, one end of the junction differs, possibly owing to a read error. The V call is TRBV29-1, the J call TRBJ2-2; D possibly corresponds to TRBD2 (7 bases). Per germline, CDR1 SQVTM and CDR2 ANQGSEA. The CDR3 consists of 14 residues. The CDR3 DNA is TGCAGCGCCAAGCGGGACATGTACACCGGGGAGCTGTATTTT. The encoded protein is CSAKRDMYTGELYF.

Concerning this clonotype itself: The CDR3 does not close with the conserved phenylalanine or tryptophan, likely indicating a read error. The genes are TRBV6-5 and TRBJ1-5; D gene ambiguous. Per germline, CDR1 MNHEY and CDR2 SVGAGI. The CDR3 runs 14 residues. CDR3 nucleotide sequence: TGTGCCAGCAGTTTACTAGGACTGAATCGGCCCCAGCATTTG. Translating it yields CASSLLGLNRPQHL.

CDR3 nucleotide sequence: TGTGCCAGCAGTTTAACTCAGGGTGGTAGCACGGCTACGCAGTATTTT. Its protein is CASSLTQGGSTATQYF. The gene calls are TRBV11-2 and TRBJ2-3, with D possibly matching TRBD1 (5 bases). Per germline, CDR1 SGHAT and CDR2 FQNNGV. V dropped 6 bases and J dropped 8 bases, with 24 bases sitting between them. The CDR3 is made up of 16 amino acids.